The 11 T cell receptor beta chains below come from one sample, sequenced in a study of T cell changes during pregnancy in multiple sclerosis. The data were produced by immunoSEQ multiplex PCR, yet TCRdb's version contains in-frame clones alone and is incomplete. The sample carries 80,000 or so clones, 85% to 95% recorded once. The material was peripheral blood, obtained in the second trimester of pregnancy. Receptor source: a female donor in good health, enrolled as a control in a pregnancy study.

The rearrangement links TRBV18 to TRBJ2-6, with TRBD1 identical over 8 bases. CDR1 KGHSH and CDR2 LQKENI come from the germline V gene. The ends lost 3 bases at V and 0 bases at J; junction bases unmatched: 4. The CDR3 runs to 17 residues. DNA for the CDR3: TGTGCCAGCTCACCGGGACAGGACCCCTCTGGGGCCAACGTCCTGACTTTC. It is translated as CASSPGQDPSGANVLTF.

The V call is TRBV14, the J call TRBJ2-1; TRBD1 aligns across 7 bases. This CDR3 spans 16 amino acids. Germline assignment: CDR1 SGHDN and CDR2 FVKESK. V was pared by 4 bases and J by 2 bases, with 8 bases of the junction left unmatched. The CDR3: CASSPLTGLTYNEQFF. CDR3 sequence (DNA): TGTGCCAGCAGCCCCTTGACAGGGCTCACCTACAATGAGCAGTTCTTC.

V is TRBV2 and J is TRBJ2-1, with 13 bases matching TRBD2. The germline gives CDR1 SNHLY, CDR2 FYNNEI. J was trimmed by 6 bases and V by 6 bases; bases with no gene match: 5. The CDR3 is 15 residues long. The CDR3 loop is CASRRLAGGTNEQFF. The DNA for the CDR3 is TGTGCCAGCAGACGACTAGCGGGAGGAACCAATGAGCAGTTCTTC.

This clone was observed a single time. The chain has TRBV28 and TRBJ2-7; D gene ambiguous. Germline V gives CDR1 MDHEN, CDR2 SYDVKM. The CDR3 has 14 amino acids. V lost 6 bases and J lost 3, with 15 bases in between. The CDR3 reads CASSLRIRGYEQYF. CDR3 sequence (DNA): TGTGCCAGCAGCCTCCGTATAAGAGGCTACGAGCAGTACTTC.

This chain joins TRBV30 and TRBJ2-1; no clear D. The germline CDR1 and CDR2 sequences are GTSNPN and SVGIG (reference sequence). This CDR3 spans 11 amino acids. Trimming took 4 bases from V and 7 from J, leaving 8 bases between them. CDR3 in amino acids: CAWTQLNEQFF. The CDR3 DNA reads TGTGCCTGGACTCAGTTGAATGAGCAGTTCTTC.

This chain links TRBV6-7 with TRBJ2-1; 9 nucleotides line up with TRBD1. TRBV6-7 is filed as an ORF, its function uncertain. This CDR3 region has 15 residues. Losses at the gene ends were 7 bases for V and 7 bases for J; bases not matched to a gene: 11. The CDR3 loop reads CASNIQTGTGNEQFF. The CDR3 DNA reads TGTGCCAGCAATATACAAACCGGGACAGGGAATGAGCAGTTCTTC.

Here the CDR3 DNA reads TGTGCCAGCAGCTTAGCTGGCGGGGTGGGCTACGAGCAGTACTTC. As protein: CASSLAGGVGYEQYF. The chain carries TRBV7-9 and TRBJ2-7; perhaps TRBD2 as D (6 bases). The CDR3 length is 15 residues. CDR1 is SEHNR and CDR2 is FQNEAQ in the germline V gene (reference sequence). Between the trimmed V and J ends, which lost 0 bases and 3 bases, there was a span of 12 bases.

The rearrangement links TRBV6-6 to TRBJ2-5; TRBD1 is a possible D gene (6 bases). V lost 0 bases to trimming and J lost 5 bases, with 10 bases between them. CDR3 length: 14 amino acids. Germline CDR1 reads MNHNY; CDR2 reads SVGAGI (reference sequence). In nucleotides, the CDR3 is TGTGCCAGCAGTTACTCGTGGGGGCGGGAGACCCAGTACTTC. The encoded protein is CASSYSWGRETQYF.

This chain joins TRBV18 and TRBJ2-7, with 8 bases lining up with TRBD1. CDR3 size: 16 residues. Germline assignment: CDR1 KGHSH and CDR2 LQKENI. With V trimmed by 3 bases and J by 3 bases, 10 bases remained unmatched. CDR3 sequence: CASSPQGASSHYEQYF. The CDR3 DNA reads TGTGCCAGCTCACCGCAGGGGGCCTCTTCTCACTACGAGCAGTACTTC.

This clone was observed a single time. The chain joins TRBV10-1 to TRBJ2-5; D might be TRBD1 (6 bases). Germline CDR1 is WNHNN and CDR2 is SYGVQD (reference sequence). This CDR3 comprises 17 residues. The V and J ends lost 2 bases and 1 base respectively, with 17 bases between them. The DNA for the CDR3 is TGCGCCAGCAGTGAGCCCGAATCAAGGACAGCCCAAGAGACCCAGTACTTC. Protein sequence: CASSEPESRTAQETQYF.

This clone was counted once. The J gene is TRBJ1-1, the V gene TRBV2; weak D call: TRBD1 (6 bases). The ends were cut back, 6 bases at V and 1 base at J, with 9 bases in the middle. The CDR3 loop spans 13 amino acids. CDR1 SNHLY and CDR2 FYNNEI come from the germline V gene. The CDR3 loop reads CASRTTGNTEAFF. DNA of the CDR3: TGTGCCAGCAGAACGACAGGGAACACTGAAGCTTTCTTT.